The entry that follows covers one T cell receptor beta chain sequence. Antigen: not known. TCRdb keeps only in-frame clones here, not all; method: immunoSEQ multiplex PCR. The table lists some 150,000 clones, 93% of them singletons. This record belongs to a study of T cell responses to AZD1222 COVID-19 vaccine. Study as a whole: Second-dose recipients at about 4 or about 12 weeks were treated as one pooled group. General study findings and limits: The study found Spike-specific TCR breadth and depth rose after two AZD1222 doses. Clonal diversity was possibly underestimated, and the donors were mostly white British, with more females. Vaccine-associated CD4 TCRs spanned spike, dominant at 160-218 and 743-854.

V trimming: 4 bases; J trimming: 7 bases; junction bases outside the gene matches: 6. Per the germline V gene, CDR1 is LNHDA and CDR2 is SQIVND (reference sequence). The CDR3 covers 14 residues. The source of this sequence is an adult in good health. The rearrangement joins TRBV19 to TRBJ1-4; the match to TRBD1 covers 7 bases. Here the sequenced sample was peripheral blood, taken on day 0 of AZD1222 vaccination. CDR3 bases: TGTGCCAGTAGTACTCGACAGGGAAGTGAAAAACTGTTTTTT. Protein product: CASSTRQGSEKLFF. The variable domain in full, completed from reference TRBV19 and TRBJ1-4, reads DGGITQSPKYLFRKEGQNVTLSCEQNLNHDAMYWYRQDPGQGLRLIYYSQIVNDFQKGDIAEGYSVSREKKESFPLTVTSAQKNPTAFYLCASSTRQGSEKLFFGSGTQLSVL.